In this sample, the clone carrying this T cell receptor (beta chain) turned up many times. What it binds is unknown. In TCRdb, the 5' RACE reads were re-called with MiXCR into one record per CDR3 protein. Among some 140,000 distinct CDR3 sequences listed, around 6.6% were seen once. This entry belongs to a study of CD8 T cells in ankylosing spondylitis. Study findings and constraints: Researchers reportedly found disease-linked clones significantly enriched in matched ankylosing spondylitis synovial fluid.

Per the germline V gene, CDR1 is SGHRS and CDR2 is YFSETQ. V dropped 4 bases and J dropped 7; count of bases not matched to a gene: 14. This CDR3 region has 16 residues. The TCR was taken from a female donor with ankylosing spondylitis or in good health (not recorded which). The sample was blood, either unsorted or a sorted T cell fraction (not recorded which). The chain employs TRBV5-1 and TRBJ2-7; the match to TRBD2 covers 10 bases. The DNA of the CDR3 is TGCGCCAGCAGCCCGATTCCGGGACTAGCGTATGGGGAGCAGTACTTC. Its protein is CASSPIPGLAYGEQYF.